This is a list of T cell receptor beta chains from one sample in a study of blood T cell repertoires in COVID-19. TCRdb's copy holds only in-frame clones and misses some; the assay was immunoSEQ multiplex PCR. The repertoire consists of about 200,000 clones, with 70% to 90% occurring once and the leading ten covering roughly 5%. Material: peripheral blood. All receptors derive from a woman of 80 years or more with acute or convalescent COVID-19. The CDR3 runs from the conserved cysteine through the conserved F or W. Fields, in order: J gene, clone size, D gene, V gene, CDR3 length, CDR3 DNA, CDR3 protein. A D gene is named only where the DNA matches it firmly. Some rows mark clone size as missing; the rest say once, few, many or name a class of expanded clone.

J gene: TRBJ1-1
clone size: .
D gene: TRBD1
V gene: TRBV12-3/TRBV12-4
CDR3 length: 13
CDR3 DNA: TGTGCCAGCAGTTGGACAGGGAACACTGAAGCTTTCTTT
CDR3 protein: CASSWTGNTEAFF

J gene: TRBJ1-3
clone size: few
D gene: .
V gene: TRBV7-2
CDR3 length: 18
CDR3 DNA: TGTGCCAGCAGCTTAGCGGCAGCGGGCAGGAACGCTGGAAACACCATATATTTT
CDR3 protein: CASSLAAAGRNAGNTIYF

J gene: TRBJ1-1
clone size: .
D gene: .
V gene: TRBV5-6
CDR3 length: 16
CDR3 DNA: TGTGCCAGCAGCCCCGGCCCCGGCAGGAGGGACACTGAAGCTTTCTTT
CDR3 protein: CASSPGPGRRDTEAFF

J gene: TRBJ1-1
clone size: .
D gene: .
V gene: TRBV29-1
CDR3 length: 11
CDR3 DNA: TGCAGCGGGGTACGACAGTCTGAAGCTTTCTTT
CDR3 protein: CSGVRQSEAFF

J gene: TRBJ1-1
clone size: .
D gene: .
V gene: TRBV6-6
CDR3 length: 13
CDR3 DNA: TGTGCCAGCAGGCTACAGAGTAACACTGAAGCTTTCTTT
CDR3 protein: CASRLQSNTEAFF

J gene: TRBJ1-6
clone size: .
D gene: .
V gene: TRBV4-3
CDR3 length: 15
CDR3 DNA: TGCGCCAGCAGCCGCCGCGTGGCAGGGGTTTCACCCCTCCACTTT
CDR3 protein: CASSRRVAGVSPLHF

J gene: TRBJ2-2
clone size: few
D gene: .
V gene: TRBV7-3
CDR3 length: 14
CDR3 DNA: TGTGCCAGCAGCCTAGGAGGTTCCACCGGGGAGCTGTTTTTT
CDR3 protein: CASSLGGSTGELFF

J gene: TRBJ2-1
clone size: .
D gene: .
V gene: TRBV9
CDR3 length: 14
CDR3 DNA: TGTGCCAGCAGCCTGGGGACAATTTACAATGAGCAGTTCTTC
CDR3 protein: CASSLGTIYNEQFF

J gene: TRBJ1-1
clone size: .
D gene: .
V gene: TRBV18
CDR3 length: 18
CDR3 DNA: TGTGCCAGCTCACCCTTTCGGGGATCCCGGCGCACGAGCACTGAAGCTTTCTTT
CDR3 protein: CASSPFRGSRRTSTEAFF

J gene: TRBJ2-1
clone size: .
D gene: .
V gene: TRBV27
CDR3 length: 14
CDR3 DNA: TGTGCCAGCAGTTTTAAACTAGCTGCCTATGAGCAGTTCTTC
CDR3 protein: CASSFKLAAYEQFF

J gene: TRBJ2-4
clone size: .
D gene: TRBD1
V gene: TRBV19
CDR3 length: 14
CDR3 DNA: TGTGCCAGTAGTTTCCGGGACAGGGGAAACATTCAGTACTTC
CDR3 protein: CASSFRDRGNIQYF

J gene: TRBJ2-5
clone size: .
D gene: .
V gene: TRBV6-5
CDR3 length: 12
CDR3 DNA: TGTGCCAGCAGTTACATCGGGGAGACCCAGTACTTC
CDR3 protein: CASSYIGETQYF

J gene: TRBJ1-3
clone size: .
D gene: TRBD1
V gene: TRBV5-1
CDR3 length: 15
CDR3 DNA: TGCGCCAGCAGCTGGGACAGGTCCTCTGGAAACACCATATATTTT
CDR3 protein: CASSWDRSSGNTIYF

J gene: TRBJ1-1
clone size: .
D gene: TRBD1
V gene: TRBV5-1
CDR3 length: 14
CDR3 DNA: TGCGCCAGCAGCCGGGACAGACAGAACACTGAAGCTTTCTTT
CDR3 protein: CASSRDRQNTEAFF

J gene: TRBJ2-7
clone size: once
D gene: TRBD1
V gene: TRBV27
CDR3 length: 13
CDR3 DNA: TGTGCCAGCAGTTTAAGTAGGGGGCAAGAGCAGTACTTC
CDR3 protein: CASSLSRGQEQYF

J gene: TRBJ1-2
clone size: .
D gene: TRBD1
V gene: TRBV19
CDR3 length: 16
CDR3 DNA: TGTGCCAGTAGTATATACGGACAGGGAACTAACTATGGCTACACCTTC
CDR3 protein: CASSIYGQGTNYGYTF

J gene: TRBJ1-2
clone size: .
D gene: .
V gene: TRBV28
CDR3 length: 14
CDR3 DNA: TGTGCCAGCAGTCTTGGGCAGGGAGGTTTGCGCTACACCTTC
CDR3 protein: CASSLGQGGLRYTF

J gene: TRBJ1-1
clone size: once
D gene: .
V gene: TRBV6-4
CDR3 length: 14
CDR3 DNA: TGTGCCAGCAGTCGGGACTACAGTAACACTGAAGCTTTCTTT
CDR3 protein: CASSRDYSNTEAFF

J gene: TRBJ2-3
clone size: once
D gene: TRBD1
V gene: TRBV3-1/TRBV3-2
CDR3 length: 13
CDR3 DNA: TGTGCCAGCAGCCAAAACAGGGGGCCAGCGCAGTATTTT
CDR3 protein: CASSQNRGPAQYF

J gene: TRBJ1-2
clone size: few
D gene: .
V gene: TRBV11-1
CDR3 length: 14
CDR3 DNA: TGTGCCAGCAGCCCGCAACAGGCCTTCTATGGCTACACCTTC
CDR3 protein: CASSPQQAFYGYTF

J gene: TRBJ1-2
clone size: .
D gene: .
V gene: TRBV4-2
CDR3 length: 16
CDR3 DNA: TGTGCCAGCAGCCAAGAGGGCGGGCGAGGACCCTATGGCTACACCTTC
CDR3 protein: CASSQEGGRGPYGYTF

J gene: TRBJ2-7
clone size: .
D gene: TRBD2
V gene: TRBV28
CDR3 length: 16
CDR3 DNA: TGTGCCAGCAGTTTACTCACCGGGGGGAGCTCCTACGAGCAGTACTTC
CDR3 protein: CASSLLTGGSSYEQYF

J gene: TRBJ2-1
clone size: .
D gene: TRBD2
V gene: TRBV7-9
CDR3 length: 15
CDR3 DNA: TGTGCCAGCAGCTCGGCGGAGCGGGAGGGTAAGGAGCAGTTCTTC
CDR3 protein: CASSSAEREGKEQFF

J gene: TRBJ2-7
clone size: .
D gene: TRBD2
V gene: TRBV7-6
CDR3 length: 15
CDR3 DNA: TGTGCCAGCATGACCCCGGGACTAGCGGTCGGCGAGCAGTACTTC
CDR3 protein: CASMTPGLAVGEQYF

J gene: TRBJ2-3
clone size: .
D gene: .
V gene: TRBV7-2
CDR3 length: 14
CDR3 DNA: TGTGCCAGCAGCTTAGCGACAGCCACAGATACGCAGTATTTT
CDR3 protein: CASSLATATDTQYF

J gene: TRBJ2-1
clone size: .
D gene: TRBD2
V gene: TRBV28
CDR3 length: 15
CDR3 DNA: TGTGCCAGCGATAAACGACTAGCGGGGGACAATGAGCAGTTCTTC
CDR3 protein: CASDKRLAGDNEQFF

J gene: TRBJ2-3
clone size: .
D gene: .
V gene: TRBV4-2
CDR3 length: 15
CDR3 DNA: TGTGCCAGCAGCCGCCGGGACACCTTCACAGATACGCAGTATTTT
CDR3 protein: CASSRRDTFTDTQYF

J gene: TRBJ2-2
clone size: .
D gene: .
V gene: TRBV5-1
CDR3 length: 15
CDR3 DNA: TGCGCCAGCAGCTCCGGACAGCCGAACACCGGGGAGCTGTTTTTT
CDR3 protein: CASSSGQPNTGELFF

J gene: TRBJ1-6
clone size: once
D gene: .
V gene: TRBV9
CDR3 length: 17
CDR3 DNA: TGTGCCAGCAGCCTTACAGGGACTAGCTCCTATAATTCACCCCTCCACTTT
CDR3 protein: CASSLTGTSSYNSPLHF

J gene: TRBJ1-5
clone size: once
D gene: TRBD1
V gene: TRBV30
CDR3 length: 15
CDR3 DNA: TGTGCCTGGACCCCTCGGGACAGATCGTCCCAGCCCCAGCATTTT
CDR3 protein: CAWTPRDRSSQPQHF

J gene: TRBJ2-1
clone size: .
D gene: TRBD2
V gene: TRBV18
CDR3 length: 20
CDR3 DNA: TGTGCCAGCTCACCCCCAGCCGGGAGGGCCTCTCTTACCTCCTACAATGAGCAGTTCTTC
CDR3 protein: CASSPPAGRASLTSYNEQFF

J gene: TRBJ2-4
clone size: .
D gene: TRBD1
V gene: TRBV7-2
CDR3 length: 13
CDR3 DNA: TGTGCCAGCAGCGGGGACAGGGGAAACATTCAGTACTTC
CDR3 protein: CASSGDRGNIQYF

J gene: TRBJ1-2
clone size: .
D gene: .
V gene: TRBV28
CDR3 length: 12
CDR3 DNA: TGTGCCAGCAGTTTGACTACAGGGGGCTACACCTTC
CDR3 protein: CASSLTTGGYTF

J gene: TRBJ2-1
clone size: .
D gene: .
V gene: TRBV18
CDR3 length: 13
CDR3 DNA: TGTGCCAGCTCACCACAGTCCGACAGTGAGCAGTTCTTC
CDR3 protein: CASSPQSDSEQFF

J gene: TRBJ2-7
clone size: .
D gene: TRBD1
V gene: TRBV19
CDR3 length: 15
CDR3 DNA: TGTGCCAGTAGTATTGGCTGGACAGGGAACTACGAGCAGTACTTC
CDR3 protein: CASSIGWTGNYEQYF

J gene: TRBJ2-1
clone size: .
D gene: TRBD2
V gene: TRBV3-1/TRBV3-2
CDR3 length: 17
CDR3 DNA: TGTGCCAGCAGCTCTCGACTAGCGGGAGGGACTCCAAATGAGCAGTTCTTC
CDR3 protein: CASSSRLAGGTPNEQFF

J gene: TRBJ1-2
clone size: .
D gene: .
V gene: TRBV7-3
CDR3 length: 16
CDR3 DNA: TGTGCCAGCAGCCCCTTACCGGGACATATCTACTATGGCTACACCTTC
CDR3 protein: CASSPLPGHIYYGYTF

J gene: TRBJ2-7
clone size: once
D gene: TRBD2
V gene: TRBV7-9
CDR3 length: 16
CDR3 DNA: TGTGCCAGCAGCTTAGTGGCGACTAGCGGGAGGAGTGTGCAGTACTTC
CDR3 protein: CASSLVATSGRSVQYF

J gene: TRBJ2-2
clone size: once
D gene: TRBD2
V gene: TRBV28
CDR3 length: 14
CDR3 DNA: TGTGCCAGCAATTTAGCGGGAGGGACCGGGGAGCTGTTTTTT
CDR3 protein: CASNLAGGTGELFF

J gene: TRBJ2-1
clone size: .
D gene: .
V gene: TRBV5-4
CDR3 length: 15
CDR3 DNA: TGTGCCAGCAGCTTGGAGTCGACAGTCCCCCATGAGCAGTTCTTC
CDR3 protein: CASSLESTVPHEQFF

J gene: TRBJ1-3
clone size: .
D gene: .
V gene: TRBV28
CDR3 length: 16
CDR3 DNA: TGTGCCAGCAGTAAAGGCGGGGCCCACTCTGGAAACACCATATATTTT
CDR3 protein: CASSKGGAHSGNTIYF

J gene: TRBJ1-6
clone size: .
D gene: .
V gene: TRBV3-1/TRBV3-2
CDR3 length: 13
CDR3 DNA: TGTGCCAGCAGCCCGGAGTGGAGTTCACCCCTCCACTTT
CDR3 protein: CASSPEWSSPLHF

J gene: TRBJ2-3
clone size: .
D gene: .
V gene: TRBV15
CDR3 length: 17
CDR3 DNA: TGTGCCACCAGCAGACCCAGCGGCGGGACTAGCACAGATACGCAGTATTTT
CDR3 protein: CATSRPSGGTSTDTQYF

J gene: TRBJ2-3
clone size: many
D gene: .
V gene: TRBV7-9
CDR3 length: 15
CDR3 DNA: TGTGCCAGCAGCTTAAGTCTTCCGGGGACAGATACGCAGTATTTT
CDR3 protein: CASSLSLPGTDTQYF

J gene: TRBJ1-6
clone size: .
D gene: .
V gene: TRBV5-4
CDR3 length: 14
CDR3 DNA: TGTGCCAGCAGCTTAGAGGGGGTAAATTCACCCCTCCACTTT
CDR3 protein: CASSLEGVNSPLHF

J gene: TRBJ2-2
clone size: few
D gene: TRBD1
V gene: TRBV3-1/TRBV3-2
CDR3 length: 16
CDR3 DNA: TGTGCCAGCAGCCCCCCGGGACAGGGGGCCGCCGGGGAGCTGTTTTTT
CDR3 protein: CASSPPGQGAAGELFF

J gene: TRBJ2-1
clone size: .
D gene: TRBD2
V gene: TRBV30
CDR3 length: 14
CDR3 DNA: TGTGCCTGGAACAGACTAGCGGGAGTCAATGAGCAGTTCTTC
CDR3 protein: CAWNRLAGVNEQFF

J gene: TRBJ2-7
clone size: .
D gene: TRBD1
V gene: TRBV29-1
CDR3 length: 13
CDR3 DNA: TGCAGCGTTCTGACAGGGGAAAGCTACGAGCAGTACTTC
CDR3 protein: CSVLTGESYEQYF